This entry concerns a single T cell receptor beta chain. Its antigen remains undetermined. The input lacks base qualities; no much larger clone sits a single base away. This sample stems from a study of T cell responses to AZD1222 COVID-19 vaccine (dated by TCRdb to the early 2020s). With regard to the full study: TCR sequencing covered fewer than 250 trial participants: 200 to 220 given two doses of AZD1222 and approximately 25 given two doses of MenACWY control vaccine. Trial participants were enrolled by age into subgroups of 18-55, 56-69 and 70-plus years, and 148, 28 and 57 TCR-sequenced participants, respectively, were included in these subgroups. General conclusions and limits of the study: Reportedly, close to half of the unique spike-specific TCRs recognized epitopes lying outside the regions that are mutated in the B.1.351 and B.1.1.7 variants. Because no samples from the day 14 peak response were available, repertoires could be characterized only after the peak T cell response. A significant rise in spike-specific TCR breadth and depth was observed after two AZD1222 doses relative to day 0 and relative to MenACWY recipients. Conclusions about previously exposed vaccinees were limited because only 5 or 6 AZD1222 recipients were SARS-CoV-2 seropositive at baseline. Participants were mostly white British, with more females than males. The authors suggested clonal diversity may have been underestimated. The whole spike protein was spanned by vaccine-associated CD4 TCRs, and dominant responses were seen in regions 160-218 and 743-854. The 56-69-year group was small, and its depth increase did not reach significance, likely because of low power.

From its cysteine to its phenylalanine, the CDR3 spans 14 amino acids. The retained sequence is limited to the CDR3, 42 bases, with the frame set at the first base. V is pruned by 6 bases and J by 7 bases, leaving 7 bases of the junction without a gene match. CDR1 and CDR2, per the germline V gene, are MDHEN and SYDVKM. Taken with the paper, the label for time point translates to: about 28 days (+/-7) after the second vaccine dose. Explained via the paper, the treatment or condition label denotes: meningococcal conjugate vaccine given as trial control. The vaccinee samples were drawn from two UK trials, COV001 and COV002, one of which was a single-blind randomized controlled phase 2/3 trial testing AZD1222 (ChAdOx1 nCoV-19) in healthy adults. Trial participant PBMC samples were collected at day 0 and day 28 after the second dose for TCRbeta chain sequencing. The CDR3 regions of human TCRbeta chains were analyzed by immunosequencing. Per the source publication's procedure: TCRs in the repertoires were matched against a reference library of SARS-CoV-2-specific TCRs that had been generated with the MIRA antigen-specificity platform. Breadth meant the fraction of unique TCRs that were SARS-CoV-2-associated, whereas depth meant the fraction of total T cells that were SARS-CoV-2-associated. Using the MIRA data, every spike-specific TCR was mapped to the spike region that the TCR reacted to and assigned to either a CD4 or a CD8 class. Log10-transformed breadth and depth values were compared by one-way ANOVA with Sidak's multiple comparisons tests. The immuneACCESS repertoire file appears here via TCRdb, limited to in-frame rearrangements. These files lack a portion of the clones; in checked studies, under half of the deficit traces to unresolved V genes, and the cause of the others is not known. V and J calls and clone size are given by that table; D and trimming were obtained from the DNA. The sample has 150,000 or so clones on record, around 89% of them singletons. The biggest ten clones account for roughly 4% of the sample.

The TCR sequence derives from an adult who received the MenACWY meningococcal vaccine as a control. This specimen consisted of peripheral blood, obtained 28 days after the second dose of the MenACWY control vaccine. The chain is assembled from TRBV28 and TRBJ1-4, with 8 junctional bases fitting TRBD1. For the CDR3, the sequence is CASSPDRGREKLFF. The DNA sequence is given as TGTGCCAGCAGCCCCGACAGGGGACGTGAAAAACTGTTTTTT.